The 21 T cell receptor beta chains in this list originate from one sample, sequenced in a study of T cell changes during pregnancy in multiple sclerosis. Sequencing used immunoSEQ multiplex PCR; TCRdb keeps in-frame clones, though not all of them. The table records more than 9,500 clones, about four fifths of them present only once. The sample was CD8+ T cells from peripheral blood mononuclear cells, taken after pregnancy. The source of these receptors is a female donor in good health, enrolled as a control in a pregnancy study.

The gene calls are TRBV4-2 and TRBJ2-1, with TRBD2 identical over 11 bases. This CDR3 has 17 residues. The germline gives CDR1 LGHNA, CDR2 YNFKEQ. The V segment lost 3 bases and the J segment 6 bases; nucleotides outside the gene matches: 10. CDR3 nucleotide sequence: TGTGCCAGCAGCCAGGTTGGTAGCGGGGGGGCCCTCAATGAGCAGTTCTTC. This gives the protein CASSQVGSGGALNEQFF.

The chain combines TRBV14 with TRBJ2-3, with TRBD1 as a possible D gene (5 bases). This CDR3 is 14 amino acids long. Germline V gives CDR1 SGHDN, CDR2 FVKESK. Trimming shortened V by 2 bases and J by 4 bases, and 10 bases separated the two germline ends. This chain's CDR3 is CASSQSTAPDTQYF. The CDR3 bases are TGTGCCAGCAGCCAATCGACAGCCCCAGATACGCAGTATTTT.

The CDR3 coding sequence is TGTGCCAGCAGCCCTCATGGGGGGTTTAATTCACCCCTCCACTTT. This codes for CASSPHGGFNSPLHF. The rearrangement uses TRBV5-5 and TRBJ1-6, with D possibly matching TRBD1 (5 bases). The CDR3 is 15 residues long. Trimming took off 4 bases at V and 6 bases at J, with 14 bases between the two ends. Germline-derived CDR1 and CDR2 are SGHKS and YYEKEE (reference sequence).

The gene calls are TRBV6-1 and TRBJ1-5; TRBD1 matches at 9 bases. The germline V gene encodes CDR1 MNHNS and CDR2 SASEGT. The ends lost 3 bases at V and 1 base at J; junction bases unmatched: 4. The CDR3 is 16 residues long. DNA of the CDR3: TGTGCCAGCAGTGATTCGGGACAGGGAAGCAATCAGCCCCAGCATTTT. Translation gives CASSDSGQGSNQPQHF.

The CDR3 coding sequence is TGCGCCAGCAGCCAAGATGCGGGAGGGGGCTACAATGAGCAGTTCTTC. This encodes CASSQDAGGGYNEQFF. This sequence joins TRBV4-3 and TRBJ2-1, with 9 nucleotides matching TRBD2. In germline, CDR1 is LGHNA, CDR2 YSLEER. The ends lost 0 bases at V and 3 bases at J; junction bases unmatched: 3. The length of the CDR3 is 16 residues.

V gene TRBV19 combines with J gene TRBJ1-5, with 7 bases that match TRBD1. V shed 3 bases and J 2 bases; nucleotides not matched to a gene: 10. The CDR3 is made up of 17 amino acids. Germline CDR1 and CDR2: LNHDA and SQIVND (reference sequence). CDR3 DNA sequence: TGTGCCAGTAGTATCGCCTCCAGGGGGGCCGGCAATCAGCCCCAGCATTTT. Residues: CASSIASRGAGNQPQHF. The whole variable domain, filled in from reference TRBV19 and TRBJ1-5, reads DGGITQSPKYLFRKEGQNVTLSCEQNLNHDAMYWYRQDPGQGLRLIYYSQIVNDFQKGDIAEGYSVSREKKESFPLTVTSAQKNPTAFYLCASSIASRGAGNQPQHFGDGTRLSIL.

The rearrangement links TRBV7-2 to TRBJ1-2; TRBD1 might be the D (6 bases). The CDR3 is 17 amino acids. V was pared by 1 base and J by 7 bases, with 22 bases between. CDR1 is SGHTA and CDR2 is FQGNSA in the germline V gene. The CDR3 protein is CASSLEVGAQVAAGYTF. The CDR3 bases are TGTGCCAGCAGCTTAGAGGTGGGGGCGCAGGTCGCTGCTGGCTACACCTTC. Full variable domain (outside the CDR3, taken from reference TRBV7-2 and TRBJ1-2): GAGVSQSPSNKVTEKGKDVELRCDPISGHTALYWYRQSLGQGLEFLIYFQGNSAPDKSGLPSDRFSAERTGGSVSTLTIQRTQQEDSAVYLCASSLEVGAQVAAGYTFGSGTRLTVV.

The V call is TRBV19, the J call TRBJ2-1; D not resolved. Trimming took off 3 bases at V and 7 bases at J, with 10 bases between the two ends. The germline V gene has CDR1 LNHDA and CDR2 SQIVND (reference sequence). The CDR3 has 13 amino acids. This CDR3 reads CASSIVSMNEQFF. The DNA for the CDR3 is TGTGCCAGTAGTATTGTTTCTATGAATGAGCAGTTCTTC.

This chain connects TRBV6-5 to TRBJ1-2, with TRBD1 as a possible D gene (5 bases). The germline CDR1 and CDR2 sequences are MNHEY and SVGAGI. The CDR3 covers 12 residues. V dropped 0 bases and J dropped 7 bases, with 6 bases sitting between them. CDR3 amino acids: CASSYSDSGYTF. CDR3 DNA sequence: TGTGCCAGCAGTTACTCCGACAGTGGCTACACCTTC.

The chain uses TRBV7-3 and TRBJ2-7, with TRBD2 as a possible D gene (7 bases). Trimming stripped 8 bases from V and 2 bases from J, with 16 bases between. CDR1 is SGHTA, CDR2 FQGTGA, per germline. The CDR3 loop spans 14 amino acids. CDR3: CASSPAGGPYEQYF. For the CDR3, the DNA is TGTGCCAGCTCCCCCGCCGGGGGGCCCTACGAGCAGTACTTC.

Sample share makes this clone medium-sized. This sample also contains other DNA sequences that code for the same CDR3. The V gene is TRBV7-6, the J gene TRBJ2-7; 10 bases fit TRBD2. Unmatched junction bases numbered 7, after V lost 3 bases and J lost 2 bases. In germline, CDR1 is SGHVS, CDR2 FNYEAQ. The CDR3 length is 16 residues. CDR3 protein: CASSLGLAGETYEQYF. As DNA, the CDR3 is TGTGCCAGCAGCTTGGGGCTAGCGGGGGAGACCTACGAGCAGTACTTC.

In its sample, this clone ranks as medium-sized (0.01 to 0.1%). The chain joins TRBV18 to TRBJ2-2; a possible D gene is TRBD2 (6 bases). From germline, CDR1 is KGHSH and CDR2 LQKENI. This CDR3 contains 15 residues. V shed 5 bases and J shed 4 bases, with 14 bases lying between them. The CDR3 region is CASSNGGYSTGELFF. CDR3 sequence (DNA): TGTGCCAGCTCAAACGGGGGTTACAGCACCGGGGAGCTGTTTTTT.

Written as DNA, the CDR3 is TGTGCCAGCAGCCAGGGGTTGCGGGGGATTTTCTTT. Amino acid sequence: CASSQGLRGIFF. This chain joins TRBV27 and TRBJ1-1; tentatively, D is TRBD1 (6 bases). The length of the CDR3 is 12 residues. From germline, CDR1 is MNHEY and CDR2 SMNVEV (reference sequence). V lost 6 bases and J lost 13, with 18 bases in between.

This chain links TRBV5-1 with TRBJ2-4; 13 positions match TRBD2. CDR1 is SGHRS and CDR2 is YFSETQ in the germline V gene. The CDR3 has 16 amino acids. The V segment lost 0 bases and the J segment 8 bases; nucleotides outside the gene matches: 5. The CDR3 DNA follows: TGCGCCAGCAGCTTGGCCAAACTAGCGGGGGGGGACATTCAGTACTTC. Its protein product is CASSLAKLAGGDIQYF.

The chain uses TRBV4-3 and TRBJ1-2, with D perhaps TRBD1 (6 bases). Per the germline V gene, CDR1 is LGHNA and CDR2 is YSLEER. V was shortened by 0 bases and J by 5 bases, with 13 bases between the two germline ends. CDR3 size: 15 residues. This chain's CDR3 is CASSQDRGQIYGYTF. The CDR3 DNA reads TGCGCCAGCAGCCAAGATCGAGGACAGATATATGGCTACACCTTC.

The rearrangement joins TRBV28 to TRBJ2-2; 8 nucleotides align to TRBD1. Per the germline V gene, CDR1 is MDHEN and CDR2 is SYDVKM. V shed 3 bases, J shed 6 bases, and the junction held 6 bases outside the gene matches. CDR3 length: 15 residues. The CDR3 region has the DNA TGTGCCAGCAGTTTTCAGGGGGCTGTGGCCGGGGAGCTGTTTTTT. Its protein product is CASSFQGAVAGELFF.

About this clone: At one of its ends the junction is not consistent with the germline gene, which may arise from a read error. The rearrangement links TRBV7-7 to TRBJ2-5, with D perhaps matching TRBD1 (5 bases). This CDR3 has 15 residues. Germline V gene lookup returns CDR1 SSHAT and CDR2 FNYEAQ (reference sequence). The CDR3 bases are TGTGCTAGCAGCCCTACGGACAAGCCGAAGGAGACCCAGTACTTC. Protein product: CASSPTDKPKETQYF.

This chain joins TRBV7-9 and TRBJ2-2; 7 nucleotides agree with TRBD2. Germline V CDR1 and CDR2: SEHNR, FQNEAQ (reference sequence). The V gene end was trimmed by 4 bases and the J gene end by 0 bases; junction bases not matched to a gene: 2. The CDR3 spans 15 residues. The CDR3 sequence is CASSSTSPNTGELFF. The DNA for the CDR3 is TGTGCCAGCAGCTCGACTAGCCCGAACACCGGGGAGCTGTTTTTT.

The chain is built from TRBV27 and TRBJ2-2; perhaps TRBD2 as D (5 bases). Germline V CDR1 and CDR2: MNHEY, SMNVEV (reference sequence). CDR3 length equals 16 residues. V lost 3 bases and J 4 bases, leaving 15 bases between the germline ends. Written as DNA, the CDR3 is TGTGCCAGCAGTTTTGTGGGAGTTGGTGGCACCGGGGAGCTGTTTTTT. Translation gives CASSFVGVGGTGELFF.

This clone was detected only a few times. The V gene is TRBV5-5, the J gene TRBJ2-3; D gene unclear. Trimming left V 4 bases short and J 6 bases short, with 21 bases between. The CDR3 consists of 16 residues. In germline, CDR1 is SGHKS, CDR2 YYEKEE (reference sequence). CDR3 residues: CASSPEFGLAGDTQYF. As DNA, the CDR3 is TGTGCCAGCAGCCCCGAGTTTGGTTTGGCCGGGGATACGCAGTATTTT.

The chain couples TRBV5-1 to TRBJ1-5; D may be TRBD1 (5 bases). V lost 0 bases to trimming and J lost 0 bases, with 7 bases between them. The CDR3 is 15 amino acids. In germline, CDR1 is SGHRS, CDR2 YFSETQ. CDR3 bases: TGCGCCAGCAGCTTGGGAGGACATAGCAATCAGCCCCAGCATTTT. Translated, it gives CASSLGGHSNQPQHF. The full variable domain, with the rest looked up from reference TRBV5-1 and TRBJ1-5, is KAGVTQTPRYLIKTRGQQVTLSCSPISGHRSVSWYQQTPGQGLQFLFEYFSETQRNKGNFPGRFSGRQFSNSRSEMNVSTLELGDSALYLCASSLGGHSNQPQHFGDGTRLSIL.